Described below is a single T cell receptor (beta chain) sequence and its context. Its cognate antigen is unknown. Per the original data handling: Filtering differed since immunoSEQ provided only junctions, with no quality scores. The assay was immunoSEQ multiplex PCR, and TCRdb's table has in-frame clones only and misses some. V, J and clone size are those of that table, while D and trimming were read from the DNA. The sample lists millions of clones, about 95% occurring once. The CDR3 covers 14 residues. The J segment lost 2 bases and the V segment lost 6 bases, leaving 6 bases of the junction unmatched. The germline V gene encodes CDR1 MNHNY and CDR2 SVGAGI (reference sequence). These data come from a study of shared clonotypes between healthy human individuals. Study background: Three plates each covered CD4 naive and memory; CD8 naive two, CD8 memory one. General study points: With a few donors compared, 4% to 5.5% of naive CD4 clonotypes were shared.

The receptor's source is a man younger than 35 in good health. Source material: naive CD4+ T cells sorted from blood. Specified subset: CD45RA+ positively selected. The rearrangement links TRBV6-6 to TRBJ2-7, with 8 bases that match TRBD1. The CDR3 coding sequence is TGTGCCAGCAGCGACCTGACAGGGGCCTACGAGCAGTACTTC. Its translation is CASSDLTGAYEQYF.